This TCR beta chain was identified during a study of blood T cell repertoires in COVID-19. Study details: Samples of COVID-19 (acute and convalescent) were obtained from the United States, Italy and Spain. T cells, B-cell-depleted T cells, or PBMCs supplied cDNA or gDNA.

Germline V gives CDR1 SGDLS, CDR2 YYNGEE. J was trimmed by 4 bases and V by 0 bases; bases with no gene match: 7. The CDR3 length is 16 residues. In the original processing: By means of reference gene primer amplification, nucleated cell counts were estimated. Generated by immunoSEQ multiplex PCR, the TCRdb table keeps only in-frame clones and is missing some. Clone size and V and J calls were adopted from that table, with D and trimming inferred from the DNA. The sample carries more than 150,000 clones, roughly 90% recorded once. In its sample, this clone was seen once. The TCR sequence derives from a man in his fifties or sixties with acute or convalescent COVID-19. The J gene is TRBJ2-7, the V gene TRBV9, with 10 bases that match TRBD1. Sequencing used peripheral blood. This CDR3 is CASSVGTGGNVYEQYF. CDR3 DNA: TGTGCCAGCAGCGTAGGGACAGGGGGTAACGTGTACGAGCAGTACTTC.